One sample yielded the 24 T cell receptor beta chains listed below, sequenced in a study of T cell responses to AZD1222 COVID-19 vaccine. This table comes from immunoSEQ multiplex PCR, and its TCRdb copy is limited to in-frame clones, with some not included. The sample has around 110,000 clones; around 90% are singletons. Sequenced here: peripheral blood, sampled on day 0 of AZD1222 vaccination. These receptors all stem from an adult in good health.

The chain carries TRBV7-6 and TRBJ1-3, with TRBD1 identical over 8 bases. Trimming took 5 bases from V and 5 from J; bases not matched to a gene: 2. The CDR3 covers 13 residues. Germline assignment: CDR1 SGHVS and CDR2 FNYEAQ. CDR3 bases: TGTGCCAGCAGCAGGACAGGGAGAAACACCATATATTTT. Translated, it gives CASSRTGRNTIYF.

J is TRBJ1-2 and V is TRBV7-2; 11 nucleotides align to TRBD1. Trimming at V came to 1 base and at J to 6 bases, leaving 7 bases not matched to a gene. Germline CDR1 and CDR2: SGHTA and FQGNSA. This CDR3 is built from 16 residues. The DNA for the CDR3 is TGTGCCAGCAGCTTAGATGTGGGGACAGGGGGGGATGGCTACACCTTC. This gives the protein CASSLDVGTGGDGYTF. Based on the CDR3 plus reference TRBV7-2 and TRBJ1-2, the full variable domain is GAGVSQSPSNKVTEKGKDVELRCDPISGHTALYWYRQSLGQGLEFLIYFQGNSAPDKSGLPSDRFSAERTGGSVSTLTIQRTQQEDSAVYLCASSLDVGTGGDGYTFGSGTRLTVV.

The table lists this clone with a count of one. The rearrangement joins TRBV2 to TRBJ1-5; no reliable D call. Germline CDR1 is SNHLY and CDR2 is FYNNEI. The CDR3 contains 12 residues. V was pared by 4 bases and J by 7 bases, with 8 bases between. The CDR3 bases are TGTGCCAGCAGTGGGGAATTGCAGCCCCAGCATTTT. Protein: CASSGELQPQHF.

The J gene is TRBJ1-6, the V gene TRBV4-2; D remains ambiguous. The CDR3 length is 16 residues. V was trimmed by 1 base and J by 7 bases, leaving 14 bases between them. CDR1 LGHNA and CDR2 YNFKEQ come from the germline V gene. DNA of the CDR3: TGTGCCAGCAGCCAAGTACCGGCAACCTGGAATTCACCCCTCCACTTT. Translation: CASSQVPATWNSPLHF.

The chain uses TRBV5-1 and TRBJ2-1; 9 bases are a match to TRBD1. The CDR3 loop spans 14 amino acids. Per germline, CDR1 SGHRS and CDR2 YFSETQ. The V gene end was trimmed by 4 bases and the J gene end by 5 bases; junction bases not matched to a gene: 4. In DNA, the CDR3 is TGCGCCAGCAGCCAGGGACAGGGAAACAATGAGCAGTTCTTC. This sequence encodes CASSQGQGNNEQFF.

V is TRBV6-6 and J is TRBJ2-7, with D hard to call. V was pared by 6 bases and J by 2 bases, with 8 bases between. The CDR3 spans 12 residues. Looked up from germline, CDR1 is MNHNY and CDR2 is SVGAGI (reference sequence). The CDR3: CASRNVTYEQYF. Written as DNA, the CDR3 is TGTGCCAGCAGAAACGTTACCTACGAGCAGTACTTC.

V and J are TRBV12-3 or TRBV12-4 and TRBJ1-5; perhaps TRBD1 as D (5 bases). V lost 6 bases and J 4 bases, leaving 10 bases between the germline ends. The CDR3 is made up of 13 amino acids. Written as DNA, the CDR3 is TGTGCCAGCAGGGGACGCTTAAATCAGCCCCAGCATTTT. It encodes CASRGRLNQPQHF.

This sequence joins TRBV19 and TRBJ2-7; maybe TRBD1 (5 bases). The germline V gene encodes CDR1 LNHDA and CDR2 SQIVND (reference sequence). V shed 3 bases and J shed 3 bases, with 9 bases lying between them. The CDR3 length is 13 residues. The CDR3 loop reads CASSIDSNYEQYF. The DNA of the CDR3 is TGTGCCAGTAGTATCGACAGTAACTACGAGCAGTACTTC.

CDR3 coding DNA: TGTGCCAGCAGTAGACAGGGTCGCTACGAGCAGTACTTC. Amino acids: CASSRQGRYEQYF. The chain has TRBV2 and TRBJ2-7; 7 nucleotides agree with TRBD1. V lost 5 bases and J lost 3; bases outside the gene matches: 4. The V gene's germline CDR1 is SNHLY and CDR2 FYNNEI. The CDR3 spans 13 residues.

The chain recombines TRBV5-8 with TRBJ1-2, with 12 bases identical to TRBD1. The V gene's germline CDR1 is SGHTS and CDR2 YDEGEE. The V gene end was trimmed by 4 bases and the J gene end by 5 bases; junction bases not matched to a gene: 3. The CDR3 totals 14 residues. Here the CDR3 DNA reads TGTGCCAGCAGCGCGGGACAGGGGGCTTATGGCTACACCTTC. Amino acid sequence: CASSAGQGAYGYTF. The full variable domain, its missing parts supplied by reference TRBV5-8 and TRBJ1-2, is EAGVTQSPTHLIKTRGQQATLRCSPISGHTSVYWYQQALGLGLQFLLWYDEGEERNRGNFPPRFSGRQFPNYSSELNVNALELEDSALYLCASSAGQGAYGYTFGSGTRLTVV.

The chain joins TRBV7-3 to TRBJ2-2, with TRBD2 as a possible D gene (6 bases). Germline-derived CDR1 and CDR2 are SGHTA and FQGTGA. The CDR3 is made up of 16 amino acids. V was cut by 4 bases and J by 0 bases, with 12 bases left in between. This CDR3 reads CASSSRSGTNTGELFF. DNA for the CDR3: TGTGCCAGCAGCTCCCGTAGCGGAACGAACACCGGGGAGCTGTTTTTT.

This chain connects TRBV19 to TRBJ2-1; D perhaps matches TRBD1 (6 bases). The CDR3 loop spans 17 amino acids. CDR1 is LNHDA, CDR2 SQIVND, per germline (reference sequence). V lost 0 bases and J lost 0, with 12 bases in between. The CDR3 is CASSIEGTLSSYNEQFF. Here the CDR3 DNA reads TGTGCCAGTAGTATAGAAGGGACACTCAGCTCCTACAATGAGCAGTTCTTC.

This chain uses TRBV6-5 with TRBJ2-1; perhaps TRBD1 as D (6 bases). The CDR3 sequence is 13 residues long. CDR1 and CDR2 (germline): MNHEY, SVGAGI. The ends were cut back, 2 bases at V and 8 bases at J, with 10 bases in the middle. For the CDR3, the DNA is TGTGCCAGCAGTTACGAGGGGGTGGATGAGCAGTTCTTC. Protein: CASSYEGVDEQFF.

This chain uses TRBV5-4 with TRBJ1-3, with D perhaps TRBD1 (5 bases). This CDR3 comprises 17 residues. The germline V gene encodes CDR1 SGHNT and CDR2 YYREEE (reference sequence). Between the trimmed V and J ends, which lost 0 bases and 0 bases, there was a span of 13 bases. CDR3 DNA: TGTGCCAGCAGCTTGGGGGAGGGACCAAGCTCTGGAAACACCATATATTTT. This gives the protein CASSLGEGPSSGNTIYF.

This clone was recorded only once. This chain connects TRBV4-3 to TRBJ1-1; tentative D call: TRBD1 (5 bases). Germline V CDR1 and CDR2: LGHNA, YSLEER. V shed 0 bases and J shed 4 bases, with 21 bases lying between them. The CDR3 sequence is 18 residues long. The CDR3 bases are TGCGCCAGCAGCCAAGATGAGATATTGGGGGGATTGAGCACTGAAGCTTTCTTT. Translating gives CASSQDEILGGLSTEAFF.

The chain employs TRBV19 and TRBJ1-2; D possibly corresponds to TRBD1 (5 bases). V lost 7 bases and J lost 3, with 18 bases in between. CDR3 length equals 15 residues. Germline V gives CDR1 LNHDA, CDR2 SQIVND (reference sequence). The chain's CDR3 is CASIPGKGGDYGYTF. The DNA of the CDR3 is TGTGCCAGTATCCCGGGGAAGGGAGGGGACTATGGCTACACCTTC.

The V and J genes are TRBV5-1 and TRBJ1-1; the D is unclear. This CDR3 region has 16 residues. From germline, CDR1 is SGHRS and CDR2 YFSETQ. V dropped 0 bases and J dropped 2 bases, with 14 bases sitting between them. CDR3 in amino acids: CASSLERARSNTEAFF. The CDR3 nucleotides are TGCGCCAGCAGCTTGGAGAGGGCCCGCTCAAACACTGAAGCTTTCTTT.

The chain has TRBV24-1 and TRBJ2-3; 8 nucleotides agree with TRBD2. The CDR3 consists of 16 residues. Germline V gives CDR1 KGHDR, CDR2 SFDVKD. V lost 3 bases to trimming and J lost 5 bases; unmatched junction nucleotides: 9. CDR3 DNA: TGTGCCACCAGTGATCCGGGACTAGTGAGGGGAGATACGCAGTATTTT. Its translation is CATSDPGLVRGDTQYF.

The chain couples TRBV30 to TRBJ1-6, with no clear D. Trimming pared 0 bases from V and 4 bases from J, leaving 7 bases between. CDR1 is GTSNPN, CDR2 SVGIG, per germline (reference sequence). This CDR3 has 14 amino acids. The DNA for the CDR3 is TGTGCCTGGAGTGTCCCCTCATATAATTCACCCCTCCACTTT. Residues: CAWSVPSYNSPLHF. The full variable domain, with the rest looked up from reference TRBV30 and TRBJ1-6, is SQTIHQWPATLVQPVGSPLSLECTVEGTSNPNLYWYRQAAGRGLQLLFYSVGIGQISSEVPQNLSASRPQDRQFILSSKKLLLSDSGFYLCAWSVPSYNSPLHFGNGTRLTVT.

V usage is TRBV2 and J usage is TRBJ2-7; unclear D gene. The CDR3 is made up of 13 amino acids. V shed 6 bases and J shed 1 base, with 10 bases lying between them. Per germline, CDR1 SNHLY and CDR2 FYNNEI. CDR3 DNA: TGTGCCAGCAGGGATGGGTCTTCCTACGAGCAGTACTTC. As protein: CASRDGSSYEQYF.

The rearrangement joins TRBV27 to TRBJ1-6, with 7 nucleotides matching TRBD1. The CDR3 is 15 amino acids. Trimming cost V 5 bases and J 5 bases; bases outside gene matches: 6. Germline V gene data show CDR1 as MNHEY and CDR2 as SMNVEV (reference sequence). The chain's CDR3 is CASSAQGQNNSPLHF. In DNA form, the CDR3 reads TGTGCCAGCAGTGCTCAGGGACAGAATAATTCACCCCTCCACTTT.

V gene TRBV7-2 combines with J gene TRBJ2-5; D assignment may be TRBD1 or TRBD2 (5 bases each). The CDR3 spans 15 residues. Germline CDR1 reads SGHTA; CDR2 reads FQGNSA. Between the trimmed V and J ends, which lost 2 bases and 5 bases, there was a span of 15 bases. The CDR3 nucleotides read TGTGCCAGCAGCTTAACTTCGACGGGGCGGGAGACCCAGTACTTC. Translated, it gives CASSLTSTGRETQYF.

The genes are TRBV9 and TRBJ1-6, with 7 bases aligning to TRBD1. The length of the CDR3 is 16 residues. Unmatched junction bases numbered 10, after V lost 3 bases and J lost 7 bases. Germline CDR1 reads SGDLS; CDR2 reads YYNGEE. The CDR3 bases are TGTGCCAGCAGCGCCCAGACAGGGCTGGGAAATTCACCCCTCCACTTT. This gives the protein CASSAQTGLGNSPLHF.

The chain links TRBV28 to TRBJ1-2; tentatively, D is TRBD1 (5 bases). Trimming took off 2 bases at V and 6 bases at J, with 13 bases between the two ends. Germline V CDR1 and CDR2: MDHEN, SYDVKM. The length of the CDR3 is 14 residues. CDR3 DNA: TGTGCCAGCAGTTTAATGGGGGGATTGAATGGCTACACCTTC. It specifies CASSLMGGLNGYTF.